This is a list of T cell receptor beta chains from one sample in a study of blood T cell repertoires in COVID-19. TCRdb keeps only in-frame clones here, not all; method: immunoSEQ multiplex PCR. The sample consists of roughly 340,000 clones, approximately 87% of them appearing once. Sequencing was carried out using peripheral blood. The receptor source for this set is a woman between 45 and 65 years old with COVID-19, enrolled during active disease. Each CDR3 is given with its conserved first and last residue. A D gene is named only where the DNA matches it firmly.

V gene	J gene	D gene	CDR3 protein	CDR3 DNA
TRBV18	TRBJ1-1	-	CASSPEQRNTEAFF	TGTGCCAGCTCACCAGAACAGAGGAACACTGAAGCTTTCTTT
TRBV29-1	TRBJ1-1	TRBD1	CSVTNRGPGGPEAFF	TGCAGCGTTACCAACAGGGGGCCGGGGGGCCCTGAAGCTTTCTTT
TRBV10-3	TRBJ2-3	TRBD1	CAIGTGTLDTQYF	TGTGCCATCGGGACAGGGACTTTAGATACGCAGTATTTT
TRBV18	TRBJ2-5	TRBD1	CASSPRTGGLETQYF	TGTGCCAGCTCACCCCGGACAGGGGGCTTAGAGACCCAGTACTTC
TRBV18	TRBJ2-2	-	CASSPGQGGTGELFF	TGTGCCAGCTCACCAGGTCAGGGAGGCACCGGGGAGCTGTTTTTT
TRBV30	TRBJ1-2	TRBD1	CAWSAGGQGGGYTF	TGTGCCTGGAGTGCAGGCGGACAGGGCGGTGGCTACACCTTC
TRBV19	TRBJ2-3	-	CASTPGGAPSTDTQYF	TGTGCCAGTACCCCTGGTGGGGCGCCCAGCACAGATACGCAGTATTTT
TRBV18	TRBJ1-1	-	CASSPRPRGGAFF	TGTGCCAGCTCACCACGGCCCCGCGGGGGAGCTTTCTTT
TRBV19	TRBJ2-5	TRBD2	CASSIGSSGRIIQETQYF	TGTGCCAGTAGTATAGGGTCTAGCGGGAGGATCATCCAAGAGACCCAGTACTTC
TRBV10-1	TRBJ2-3	TRBD2	CASSSSGRPDTQYF	TGCGCCAGCAGTAGTAGCGGGAGACCCGATACGCAGTATTTT
TRBV11-2	TRBJ1-5	-	CASSLGEGGGQPQHF	TGTGCCAGCAGCTTAGGCGAGGGGGGGGGTCAGCCCCAGCATTTT
TRBV18	TRBJ1-1	TRBD1	CASSPQGGAVTEAFF	TGTGCCAGCTCACCACAAGGGGGCGCGGTAACTGAAGCTTTCTTT